The 27 T cell receptor beta chains reported below all come from one sample, sequenced in a study of blood T cell repertoires in COVID-19. The repertoire was sequenced with immunoSEQ multiplex PCR; TCRdb's copy has only in-frame clones and lacks some. The sample holds a few hundred thousand clones; approximately 85% are singletons and the top ten take more than 6%. Sequences were obtained from peripheral blood. The receptors come from a human donor in a cohort sampled during active COVID-19.

The gene calls are TRBV28 and TRBJ2-6; perhaps TRBD2 as D (6 bases). Germline V lookup: CDR1 MDHEN, CDR2 SYDVKM. The CDR3 totals 17 residues. Trimming removed 5 bases at V and 0 bases at J, with 14 bases between. The CDR3 DNA is TGTGCCAGCAGTGTCCTTTCTAGCGTCTCTGGGGCCAACGTCCTGACTTTC. Residues: CASSVLSSVSGANVLTF.

This clone came up a few times. V usage is TRBV10-2 and J usage is TRBJ2-5, with D hard to call. Trimming took off 4 bases at V and 2 bases at J, with 8 bases between the two ends. This CDR3 is built from 13 residues. CDR1 WSHSY and CDR2 SAAADI come from the germline V gene. The CDR3 DNA sequence: TGCGCCAGCAGTGTGGCCGGGCAAGAGACCCAGTACTTC. This codes for CASSVAGQETQYF.

V gene TRBV4-2 combines with J gene TRBJ1-3; D not certain. Trimming took off 0 bases at V and 5 bases at J, with 11 bases between the two ends. This CDR3 is built from 15 residues. CDR1 and CDR2 (germline): LGHNA, YNFKEQ. CDR3 nucleotide sequence: TGTGCCAGCAGCCAAGATGGTAACAGCAGAAACACCATATATTTT. It encodes CASSQDGNSRNTIYF.

In this sample, this clone turned up once. The chain has TRBV30 and TRBJ2-1; 10 bases are shared with TRBD2. J lost 5 bases, V lost 0 bases, and 10 bases had no gene match. The CDR3 has 17 amino acids. Looked up from germline, CDR1 is GTSNPN and CDR2 is SVGIG (reference sequence). CDR3 residues: CAWSVDTYSGGDNEQFF. The CDR3 region has the DNA TGTGCCTGGAGTGTAGACACGTACAGCGGGGGGGACAATGAGCAGTTCTTC.

This clone has just one count. The chain uses TRBV10-3 and TRBJ2-3; 11 bases align to TRBD2. This CDR3 comprises 17 residues. Germline CDR1 reads ENHRY; CDR2 reads SYGVKD. The V and J ends lost 6 bases and 5 bases, in that order; junction bases with no gene match: 13. DNA of the CDR3: TGTGCCATCAGGAATAGCGGGGGGGGTTCCCGGGAAGATACGCAGTATTTT. It translates to CAIRNSGGGSREDTQYF.

This chain links TRBV18 with TRBJ2-7; D possibly corresponds to TRBD1 (5 bases). Trimming cost V 6 bases and J 6 bases, with 21 bases left between them. The length of the CDR3 is 15 residues. The germline gives CDR1 KGHSH, CDR2 LQKENI. The CDR3 DNA is TGTGCCAGCTCGCAGGGCCGACACACCCCTATCGAGCAGTACTTC. This encodes CASSQGRHTPIEQYF.

V gene TRBV30 combines with J gene TRBJ1-2, with D possibly being TRBD1 (6 bases). The CDR3 sequence is 15 residues long. V lost 5 bases to trimming and J lost 0 bases, with 16 bases between them. CDR1 GTSNPN and CDR2 SVGIG come from the germline V gene (reference sequence). The CDR3 bases are TGTGCCTGGCTGGCTGGGACATCAACTAACTATGGCTACACCTTC. This translates into CAWLAGTSTNYGYTF.

The rearrangement links TRBV12-5 to TRBJ2-2; the match to TRBD1 covers 7 bases. The germline V gene has CDR1 LGHNT and CDR2 FRNRAP. The CDR3 runs to 16 residues. The V segment lost 5 bases and the J segment 1 base; nucleotides outside the gene matches: 7. The CDR3 reads CASGPRGQLNTGELFF. Here the CDR3 DNA reads TGTGCTAGTGGTCCTAGGGGACAGTTGAACACCGGGGAGCTGTTTTTT.

The chain carries TRBV5-4 and TRBJ2-6; 10 bases fit TRBD2. Germline values: CDR1 SGHNT, CDR2 YYREEE (reference sequence). The CDR3 has 16 residues. Trimming removed 2 bases from V and 5 bases from J; junction bases left unmatched: 4. In nucleotides, the CDR3 is TGTGCCAGCAGCTTTAGCGGGGGGCCTTGGGCCAACGTCCTGACTTTC. Encoded protein: CASSFSGGPWANVLTF.

The rearrangement uses TRBV6-5 and TRBJ2-2, with 8 bases that match TRBD1. Trimming cost V 0 bases and J 5 bases; bases outside gene matches: 5. The CDR3 is 16 amino acids. Germline values: CDR1 MNHEY, CDR2 SVGAGI. The DNA for the CDR3 is TGTGCCAGCAGTTACTCCGGACAGGGTCGGACCGGGGAGCTGTTTTTT. Its protein product is CASSYSGQGRTGELFF.

The chain combines TRBV25-1 with TRBJ2-7, with 7 bases that match TRBD1. Germline CDR1 reads MGHDK; CDR2 reads SYGVNS. This CDR3 has 15 amino acids. V was pared by 3 bases and J by 2 bases, with 7 bases of the junction left unmatched. The CDR3 reads CASSEEGDRPYEQYF. The CDR3 DNA is TGTGCCAGCAGTGAGGAAGGGGACAGACCCTACGAGCAGTACTTC.

V and J are TRBV7-2 and TRBJ1-1, with D hard to call. V lost 5 bases, J lost 1 base, and 14 bases lay in between. The length of the CDR3 is 15 residues. Germline CDR1 reads SGHTA; CDR2 reads FQGNSA. CDR3 DNA: TGTGCCAGCAGCCGTCTAGATGTGACGAACACTGAAGCTTTCTTT. This codes for CASSRLDVTNTEAFF.

The V and J genes are TRBV7-9 and TRBJ1-6; D gene unclear. V lost 4 bases and J lost 10, with 17 bases in between. The CDR3 has 15 residues. CDR1 is SEHNR, CDR2 FQNEAQ, per germline (reference sequence). DNA of the CDR3: TGTGCCAGCAGCTACGGACCCCCTGAGGGATCACCCCTCCACTTT. Residues: CASSYGPPEGSPLHF.

This chain joins TRBV2 and TRBJ2-1, with TRBD2 identical over 10 bases. The V and J ends lost 6 bases and 7 bases, in that order; junction bases with no gene match: 9. Per the germline V gene, CDR1 is SNHLY and CDR2 is FYNNEI. The CDR3 runs 15 residues. The CDR3 DNA is TGTGCCAGCAGCCGCAGCGGGGGGGAGGCAAATGAGCAGTTCTTC. Protein product: CASSRSGGEANEQFF.

V gene TRBV2 combines with J gene TRBJ1-1; maybe TRBD1 (6 bases). Deletions cut 8 bases from V and 1 base from J, with 23 bases between. The CDR3 has 17 amino acids. Germline assignment: CDR1 SNHLY and CDR2 FYNNEI. The CDR3 DNA reads as TGTGCCAGCCGCAGACTACAGGGCCTCACGGAGAACACTGAAGCTTTCTTT. Encoded protein: CASRRLQGLTENTEAFF.

Only a few counts were recorded for this clone. The rearrangement uses TRBV5-4 and TRBJ1-1; 9 bases match TRBD1. Germline trimming cut 4 bases from V and 2 bases from J; bases unmatched to any gene: 3. The CDR3 loop spans 14 amino acids. The germline gives CDR1 SGHNT, CDR2 YYREEE (reference sequence). The CDR3 spells CASSRDRVNTEAFF. The CDR3 nucleotides read TGTGCCAGCAGCCGGGACAGGGTTAACACTGAAGCTTTCTTT.

This clone was observed a few times. This chain links TRBV19 with TRBJ1-1; no clear D gene. Trimming cost V 7 bases and J 12 bases, with 21 bases left between them. The CDR3 is 13 amino acids. Germline V gives CDR1 LNHDA, CDR2 SQIVND (reference sequence). The DNA for the CDR3 is TGTGCCAGTACCACAACCGCTCGGGTGGAACCTTTCTTT. Translated: CASTTTARVEPFF. The whole variable domain, filled in from reference TRBV19 and TRBJ1-1, reads DGGITQSPKYLFRKEGQNVTLSCEQNLNHDAMYWYRQDPGQGLRLIYYSQIVNDFQKGDIAEGYSVSREKKESFPLTVTSAQKNPTAFYLCASTTTARVEPFFGQGTRLTVV.

The V and J genes are TRBV27 and TRBJ2-1; 7 bases are shared with TRBD2. Germline CDR1 MNHEY, CDR2 SMNVEV (reference sequence). Trimming removed 6 bases from V and 0 bases from J; junction bases left unmatched: 5. There are 15 residues in the CDR3. CDR3 nucleotides: TGTGCCAGCAGAGGGTGGGGGGGCTCCTACAATGAGCAGTTCTTC. Translation: CASRGWGGSYNEQFF.

V usage is TRBV29-1 and J usage is TRBJ1-1, with D possibly being TRBD1 (5 bases). This CDR3 comprises 14 residues. V shed 6 bases and J shed 5 bases, with 19 bases lying between them. Germline V CDR1 and CDR2: SQVTM, ANQGSEA. The chain's CDR3 is CSVRSPGWRTEAFF. The CDR3 nucleotides are TGCAGCGTCCGCAGCCCAGGGTGGCGGACTGAAGCTTTCTTT.

This chain uses TRBV12-5 with TRBJ2-7, with 9 bases identical to TRBD2. The CDR3 contains 14 residues. V was clipped by 4 bases and J by 6 bases; unmatched bases: 7. Germline V CDR1 and CDR2: LGHNT, FRNRAP. The CDR3 region is CASGSSGVDAEQYF. CDR3 coding DNA: TGTGCTAGTGGTTCTAGCGGGGTTGACGCCGAGCAGTACTTC.

The chain couples TRBV19 to TRBJ1-4; D call uncertain. Trimming cost V 5 bases and J 4 bases, with 8 bases left between them. Germline CDR1 LNHDA, CDR2 SQIVND (reference sequence). The CDR3 is made up of 13 amino acids. CDR3 loop: CASSSANNEKLFF. The DNA of the CDR3 is TGTGCCAGTAGTTCAGCGAATAATGAAAAACTGTTTTTT.

The CDR3: CATSDPSLPTGDYEQYF. DNA for the CDR3: TGTGCCACCAGTGATCCCTCGCTCCCGACAGGAGACTACGAGCAGTACTTC. The chain couples TRBV24-1 to TRBJ2-7; D may be TRBD1 (6 bases). Per germline, CDR1 KGHDR and CDR2 SFDVKD. V was cut by 3 bases and J by 3 bases, with 20 bases left in between. The CDR3 consists of 17 residues.

The chain employs TRBV24-1 and TRBJ1-2; D unresolved. Trimming stripped 4 bases from V and 2 bases from J, with 19 bases between. Germline V lookup: CDR1 KGHDR, CDR2 SFDVKD. CDR3 length equals 17 residues. CDR3 bases: TGTGCCACCAGTGACCCGGCCCTAGGATCTGCAAACTATGGCTACACCTTC. Amino acids: CATSDPALGSANYGYTF.

The chain recombines TRBV5-1 with TRBJ2-3; 7 positions match TRBD1. After removal of 0 bases from V and 8 bases from J, the junction contained 9 bases not matched to a gene. The CDR3 consists of 15 residues. The V gene's germline CDR1 is SGHRS and CDR2 YFSETQ. Here the CDR3 DNA reads TGCGCCAGCAGCTTGGAAGGACAGGAAGGGGTTACGCAGTATTTT. Its translation: CASSLEGQEGVTQYF.

Concerning this clone: The sample has other DNA sequences that encode this CDR3 too. V usage is TRBV5-1 and J usage is TRBJ1-4, with D maybe TRBD1 (5 bases). The CDR3 contains 14 residues. The germline gives CDR1 SGHRS, CDR2 YFSETQ. Trimming stripped 4 bases from V and 0 bases from J, with 7 bases between. The CDR3 coding sequence is TGCGCCAGCAGCCTACAGGCAACTAATGAAAAACTGTTTTTT. It encodes CASSLQATNEKLFF.

The chain links TRBV5-5 to TRBJ2-1; D gene uncertain. The V and J ends lost 0 bases and 4 bases respectively, with 8 bases between them. CDR3 size: 14 residues. CDR1 is SGHKS and CDR2 is YYEKEE in the germline V gene (reference sequence). CDR3 sequence (DNA): TGTGCCAGCAGCTTGGCATCAGATTACAATGAGCAGTTCTTC. It codes for CASSLASDYNEQFF.

The chain carries TRBV15 and TRBJ1-5; D unresolved. Deletions cut 8 bases from V and 0 bases from J, with 17 bases between. This CDR3 spans 16 amino acids. Germline-derived CDR1 and CDR2 are LNHNV and YYDKDF (reference sequence). The chain's CDR3 is CATSRGSSNSNQPQHF. In DNA form, the CDR3 reads TGTGCCACCTCCCGAGGCAGCTCCAATAGCAATCAGCCCCAGCATTTT.